This TCR beta chain comes out of a study of pediatric ulcerative colitis. Study-wide results and limits: Two rectal CDR3 clonotypes occurred in all ulcerative colitis patients. Blood-rectal clonal overlap within each person was significantly higher in ulcerative colitis patients than controls.

Samples were sequenced at Survey level, maximum 500,000 reads. The table came from immunoSEQ multiplex PCR; TCRdb's copy has only in-frame clones and leaves some out. This table has tens of thousands of clones, around 73% appearing once. The count of this clone is one. The antigen is undetermined. There are 15 residues in the CDR3. V gave up 5 bases and J gave up 7 bases; unmatched junction bases: 10. Germline V gives CDR1 LNHDA, CDR2 SQIVND (reference sequence). The rectum was sampled with one to two pinch biopsies at colonoscopy. The chain carries TRBV19 and TRBJ2-7; 11 bases fit TRBD1. This sequence was found in a boy aged 5-17 years with moderate ulcerative colitis. Specimen: gut tissue. The CDR3 DNA is TGTGCCAGTAGTTCGTGGACAGGGGGCTCCAAAGAGCAGTACTTC. Its translation is CASSSWTGGSKEQYF.